This TCR beta chain appears in the sequencing data of a study of CD8 T cells in Susac syndrome. The CDR3 is 11 amino acids. V was pared by 8 bases and J by 5 bases, with 7 bases between. Reverse transcription used about 0.45 to 1 ug RNA and random hexamers. Coverage of TCR beta CDR3 amplification by immunoSEQ multiplex PCR extended to 54 Vbeta and 13 Jbeta. TCRdb called the immunoSEQ multiplex PCR reads again in MiXCR, with one record for every CDR3 protein. Of tens of thousands of distinct CDR3 sequences listed, more than 85% were seen once; the top ten hold around 0.28%. The chain employs TRBV12-3 or TRBV12-4 and TRBJ2-1; the D is unclear. The TCR comes from a human donor in good health. The sample was CD8+ T cells from PBMCs. CDR3 nucleotide sequence: TGTGCCAGCGCCCAAAACAATGAGCAGTTCTTC. Translated, it gives CASAQNNEQFF.